This entry lists 17 T cell receptor beta chains sequenced from one sample in a study of blood T cell repertoires in COVID-19. Using immunoSEQ multiplex PCR, the repertoire was profiled, and TCRdb retains in-frame clones only, with some absent. The repertoire includes about 110,000 clones, 88% of them detected once, and 2.4% sits in the top ten. Source material: peripheral blood. All receptors come from a human donor in a cohort sampled during active COVID-19.

V gene TRBV13 combines with J gene TRBJ2-4; 7 nucleotides align to TRBD1. This CDR3 comprises 14 residues. J lost 4 bases, V lost 5 bases, and 5 bases had no gene match. Germline V gives CDR1 PRHDT, CDR2 FYEKMQ (reference sequence). The CDR3 DNA is TGTGCCAGCAGCAATTGGGACAGTAAAAACATTCAGTACTTC. This codes for CASSNWDSKNIQYF.

The chain carries TRBV18 and TRBJ2-1; TRBD2 agrees at 11 bases. V shed 0 bases, J shed 8 bases, and the junction held 6 bases outside the gene matches. Germline V gene sequence: CDR1 KGHSH, CDR2 LQKENI. The CDR3 length is 16 residues. DNA for the CDR3: TGTGCCAGCTCACCACCCGAGGCTAGCGGGGGGTATGAGCAGTTCTTC. Translating gives CASSPPEASGGYEQFF.

The chain combines TRBV19 with TRBJ1-2; 12 nucleotides agree with TRBD1. Germline V gene data show CDR1 as LNHDA and CDR2 as SQIVND (reference sequence). The V and J ends lost 5 bases and 7 bases, in that order; junction bases with no gene match: 8. The CDR3 covers 15 residues. CDR3 protein: CASSSGTGGYSGYTF. DNA for the CDR3: TGTGCCAGTAGTTCTGGGACAGGGGGCTATTCTGGCTACACCTTC. Using reference TRBV19 and TRBJ1-2 for the parts outside the CDR3, the full variable domain is DGGITQSPKYLFRKEGQNVTLSCEQNLNHDAMYWYRQDPGQGLRLIYYSQIVNDFQKGDIAEGYSVSREKKESFPLTVTSAQKNPTAFYLCASSSGTGGYSGYTFGSGTRLTVV.

The chain recombines TRBV18 with TRBJ1-2, with 12 bases that match TRBD1. CDR1 and CDR2 (germline): KGHSH, LQKENI. The CDR3 covers 17 residues. The V segment lost 2 bases and the J segment 5 bases; nucleotides outside the gene matches: 9. The CDR3 spells CASSPISGQGAVYGYTF. In DNA, the CDR3 is TGTGCCAGCTCACCAATCTCGGGACAGGGGGCGGTTTATGGCTACACCTTC.

The genes are TRBV2 and TRBJ1-2, with D uncertain. The CDR3 sequence is 14 residues long. CDR1 and CDR2 from the germline V gene are SNHLY and FYNNEI. V gave up 8 bases and J gave up 2 bases, with 15 bases separating them. This CDR3 reads CASVPEAVNYGYTF. CDR3 nucleotides: TGTGCCAGCGTGCCTGAGGCGGTCAACTATGGCTACACCTTC.

The chain recombines TRBV7-9 with TRBJ2-1; D gene uncertain. V lost 2 bases and J 7 bases, leaving 9 bases between the germline ends. Germline V gene lookup returns CDR1 SEHNR and CDR2 FQNEAQ (reference sequence). The CDR3 has 13 residues. CDR3: CASSLLGWNEQFF. CDR3 sequence (DNA): TGTGCCAGCAGCTTACTCGGGTGGAATGAGCAGTTCTTC.

V is TRBV5-6 and J is TRBJ1-1; D may be TRBD1 (6 bases). V shed 5 bases and J shed 3 bases, with 14 bases lying between them. The CDR3 contains 14 residues. CDR1 is SGHDT, CDR2 YYEEEE, per germline. CDR3 region: CASSLGQWDTEAFF. CDR3 DNA: TGTGCCAGCAGTCTCGGACAGTGGGACACTGAAGCTTTCTTT.

The chain carries TRBV9 and TRBJ2-5; 9 positions agree with TRBD2. The V and J ends lost 0 bases and 5 bases, in that order; junction bases with no gene match: 8. Germline CDR1 SGDLS, CDR2 YYNGEE. CDR3 length equals 16 residues. The CDR3 DNA sequence: TGTGCCAGCAGCGTAGGGGGTAGCGGGAGAAGGGAGACCCAGTACTTC. Residues: CASSVGGSGRRETQYF.

The chain joins TRBV6-6 to TRBJ2-2; 15 positions agree with TRBD2. Per the germline V gene, CDR1 is MNHNY and CDR2 is SVGAGI (reference sequence). The CDR3 consists of 19 residues. Trimming removed 5 bases from V and 2 bases from J; junction bases left unmatched: 9. The CDR3 region is CASSPKGTSGGLNTGELFF. As DNA, the CDR3 is TGTGCCAGCAGTCCAAAAGGGACTAGCGGGGGGCTCAACACCGGGGAGCTGTTTTTT.

The CDR3 is CASSPWTDTYEQYF. The CDR3 DNA reads TGTGCCAGCAGTCCTTGGACAGATACCTACGAGCAGTACTTC. The genes are TRBV27 and TRBJ2-7; a possible D gene is TRBD1 (6 bases). V lost 5 bases and J lost 2, with 13 bases in between. Germline-derived CDR1 and CDR2 are MNHEY and SMNVEV (reference sequence). This CDR3 region has 14 residues.

V gene TRBV7-8 combines with J gene TRBJ2-3; a weak D match, TRBD1 (5 bases). V was pared by 3 bases and J by 0 bases, with 13 bases between. The CDR3 has 16 amino acids. Germline values: CDR1 SGHVS, CDR2 FQNEAQ. The CDR3 loop reads CASSFSGLGSTDTQYF. CDR3 bases: TGTGCCAGCAGCTTCTCAGGGTTGGGGAGCACAGATACGCAGTATTTT.

This chain joins TRBV27 and TRBJ2-7; possible D gene TRBD1, 6 bases. This CDR3 spans 14 amino acids. Germline CDR1 and CDR2: MNHEY and SMNVEV (reference sequence). The ends were cut back, 2 bases at V and 6 bases at J, with 14 bases in the middle. The CDR3 DNA follows: TGTGCCAGCAGTTTAGTCGGACAGCCAACCGAGCAGTACTTC. Residues: CASSLVGQPTEQYF.

The chain employs TRBV5-1 and TRBJ2-1; 9 bases are a match to TRBD1. This CDR3 contains 15 residues. V dropped 3 bases and J dropped 13; count of bases not matched to a gene: 14. Germline V gives CDR1 SGHRS, CDR2 YFSETQ. The CDR3: CASSSTPRQGDYQFF. For the CDR3, the DNA is TGCGCCAGCAGCTCCACACCTCGACAGGGGGACTACCAGTTCTTC.

This clone was recorded once. The rearrangement uses TRBV12-3 or TRBV12-4 and TRBJ1-2; 8 positions match TRBD1. The CDR3 contains 13 residues. J gave up 8 bases and V 2 bases, and 4 bases lay outside the gene matches. This CDR3 reads CASSLRQGRGYTF. The CDR3 DNA follows: TGTGCCAGCAGTTTAAGACAGGGGCGCGGCTACACCTTC.

The chain joins TRBV29-1 to TRBJ1-4, with 11 bases identical to TRBD1. The CDR3 loop spans 13 amino acids. Unmatched junction bases numbered 3, after V lost 7 bases and J lost 5 bases. The germline V gene encodes CDR1 SQVTM and CDR2 ANQGSEA. The CDR3 DNA follows: TGCAGCGCTGGGACAGGGGGGAATGAAAAACTGTTTTTT. Amino acid sequence: CSAGTGGNEKLFF. The whole variable domain, filled in from reference TRBV29-1 and TRBJ1-4, reads SAVISQKPSRDICQRGTSLTIQCQVDSQVTMMFWYRQQPGQSLTLIATANQGSEATYESGFVIDKFPISRPNLTFSTLTVSNMSPEDSSIYLCSAGTGGNEKLFFGSGTQLSVL.

The chain employs TRBV6-6 and TRBJ1-2; D unclear. V shed 5 bases and J shed 5 bases, with 12 bases lying between them. The V gene's germline CDR1 is MNHNY and CDR2 SVGAGI (reference sequence). The CDR3 has 13 amino acids. The DNA of the CDR3 is TGTGCCAGCAGTCCACCGGGTCAATATGGCTACACCTTC. It encodes CASSPPGQYGYTF.

The CDR3 reads CASSLTGRNEKLFF. In nucleotides, the CDR3 is TGTGCCAGCAGTTTGACAGGTCGGAATGAAAAACTGTTTTTT. The rearrangement links TRBV7-8 to TRBJ1-4, with a weak D call TRBD1 (6 bases). With 6 bases removed from V and 5 bases from J, the gap between germline ends came to 13 bases. The CDR3 covers 14 residues. Germline-derived CDR1 and CDR2 are SGHVS and FQNEAQ.